These T cell receptor beta chains were read from a single sample in a study of shared clonotypes between healthy human individuals. Method: immunoSEQ multiplex PCR; TCRdb's copy keeps in-frame clones and lacks some. This sample carries 550,000 to 850,000 clones, around 74% of them seen once, and the ten largest clones take approximately 1.7%. The specimen sequenced was memory CD4+ T cells sorted from blood. All receptors come from a woman aged 25 to 39 in good health. CDR3s include the opening cysteine and the closing phenylalanine or tryptophan. D genes are given only for firm matches. The size field is filled for only some rows; it gives once, few, many or a size class.

TRBV2	.	few	TRBJ2-4	TGTGCCAGCAGTGGCCGGGTGAGTCTAGCCAAAAACATTCAGTACTTC	CASSGRVSLAKNIQYF
TRBV19	.	.	TRBJ1-5	TGTGCCAGTAGTATAGTACCGCGCAATCAGCCCCAGCATTTT	CASSIVPRNQPQHF
TRBV6-5	.	.	TRBJ1-3	TGTGCCAGCAGTTACTCCGGCAGGGGAGTAAACACCATATATTTT	CASSYSGRGVNTIYF
TRBV11-2	.	few	TRBJ2-6	TGTGCCAGCAGCTTAGTTATGCAGGGCTCTGGGGCCAACGTCCTGACTTTC	CASSLVMQGSGANVLTF
TRBV5-4	TRBD2	.	TRBJ2-1	TGTGCCAGCAGCGCAGGGACTAGCGGGCGTAATGAGCAGTTCTTC	CASSAGTSGRNEQFF
TRBV30	.	.	TRBJ2-1	TGTGCCTGGAGTGTAGGGAGCGCCCCGCAGTTCTTC	CAWSVGSAPQFF
TRBV28	TRBD2	.	TRBJ2-1	TGTGCCAGCAGTAGGACTAGCGGGAGGGGTGAGCAGTTCTTC	CASSRTSGRGEQFF
TRBV5-1	.	.	TRBJ1-3	TGCGCCAGCAGCTTAGGATCTGGAAACACCATATATTTT	CASSLGSGNTIYF
TRBV29-1	.	.	TRBJ2-1	TGCAGCGTCCAGCGGAAGGCGTCCTACAATGAGCAGTTCTTC	CSVQRKASYNEQFF
TRBV5-1	TRBD1	few	TRBJ2-7	TGCGCCAGCAGCTTGATGACAGGGGGCGAAAACGAGCAGTACTTC	CASSLMTGGENEQYF
TRBV18	.	few	TRBJ2-7	TGTGCCAGCTCACCGCAGGGAAATCGCTACGAGCAGTACTTC	CASSPQGNRYEQYF
TRBV9	TRBD2	.	TRBJ2-7	TGTGCCAGCTCACCGGGACTAGCGAAGTACGAGCAGTACTTC	CASSPGLAKYEQYF
TRBV11-2	TRBD2	.	TRBJ2-7	TGTGCCAGCAGCCAAACGACTAGCGGGGAAAGCTCCTACGAGCAGTACTTC	CASSQTTSGESSYEQYF
TRBV5-4	TRBD2	.	TRBJ2-7	TGTGCCAGCAGCTTACCGGGACTAGAGGCCTACGAGCAGTACTTC	CASSLPGLEAYEQYF
TRBV29-1	.	.	TRBJ1-1	TGCAGCGTTGAGTCGCAGGGCCAGGGGGCTTTCTTT	CSVESQGQGAFF
TRBV6-1	.	many	TRBJ2-1	TGTGCCAGCACCGTTGACCATGAGCAGTTCTTC	CASTVDHEQFF
TRBV5-5	.	.	TRBJ2-6	TGTGCCAGCAGATACCGGGACTTCTCTGGGGCCAACGTCCTGACTTTC	CASRYRDFSGANVLTF
TRBV6-1	.	.	TRBJ1-1	TGTGCCAGCAGCGCAGAGTTAGTTAGGAACAGTGAAGCTTTCTTT	CASSAELVRNSEAFF
TRBV7-3	.	.	TRBJ2-2	TGTGCCAGCAGCTTAGGCCCCGGGTTGAACGGGGAGCTGTTTTTT	CASSLGPGLNGELFF
TRBV5-1	TRBD2	.	TRBJ2-3	TGCGCCAGCAGCCCGGGGGGAGTCACAGATACGCAGTATTTT	CASSPGGVTDTQYF
TRBV6-1	TRBD1	.	TRBJ2-7	TGTGCCAGCACCGGACAGGGGATCGACGAGCAGTACTTC	CASTGQGIDEQYF
TRBV6-1	.	.	TRBJ1-4	TGTGCCAGCAGGACATCGGGAATTGAAAAACTGTTTTTT	CASRTSGIEKLFF
TRBV28	.	.	TRBJ2-7	TGTGCCAGCAGCTCCCCTTCCTTGGGGTCCTACGAGCAGTACTTC	CASSSPSLGSYEQYF
TRBV14	TRBD2	.	TRBJ2-7	TGTGCCAGCAGCTCTTTGGGAAGGACCTTCACTAGCGGGAGTTACGAGCAGTACTTC	CASSSLGRTFTSGSYEQYF
TRBV2	.	.	TRBJ2-3	TGTGCCAGCAGTGAATGGGACCGGTTAGATACGCAGTATTTT	CASSEWDRLDTQYF
TRBV28	.	.	TRBJ1-1	TGTGCCAGCAGTTCCCCGGTACGTGAAGCTTTCTTT	CASSSPVREAFF
TRBV5-1	.	.	TRBJ1-4	TGCGCCAGCAGCTCCGGGGGTAGTAATGAAAAACTGTTTTTT	CASSSGGSNEKLFF
TRBV28	.	once	TRBJ1-5	TGTGCCAGCAGTTTTAGTGGTCCAAGGAGACAGCCCCAGCATTTT	CASSFSGPRRQPQHF
TRBV5-1	TRBD2	.	TRBJ2-5	TGCGCCAGCAGCTTGGGACTAGCGGGAGGGGCGGAGACCCAGTACTTC	CASSLGLAGGAETQYF
TRBV7-7	TRBD1	.	TRBJ2-1	TGTGCCAGCAGCAACGACAGGGAGCTTGAGCAGTTCTTC	CASSNDRELEQFF
TRBV29-1	.	.	TRBJ2-1	TGCAGCGTTGTGGGGGACCGTGAGCAGTTCTTC	CSVVGDREQFF
TRBV7-2	.	few	TRBJ2-7	TGTGCCAGCAGCTCCTACCTAGCACCCGAGCAGTACTTC	CASSSYLAPEQYF
TRBV28	TRBD1	.	TRBJ2-2	TGTGCCAGCAGTCGACAGGGATCCGGGGAGCTGTTTTTT	CASSRQGSGELFF
TRBV4-2	TRBD2	.	TRBJ2-1	TGTGCCAGCAGTAGCGGGGAGCGGGAGAGAAATGAGCAGTTCTTC	CASSSGERERNEQFF
TRBV28	TRBD1	.	TRBJ2-2	TGTGCCAGCAGTTTCGGGACAGGGCGGACCGGGGAGCTGTTTTTT	CASSFGTGRTGELFF
TRBV2	.	.	TRBJ2-1	TGTGCCAGCAGTGACGGGAGAGGCGAGGGGAATGAGCAGTTCTTC	CASSDGRGEGNEQFF
TRBV7-2	TRBD1	.	TRBJ2-2	TGTGCCAGCAGCCACTGGACAGGGCGCACCGGGGAGCTGTTTTTT	CASSHWTGRTGELFF
TRBV19	.	.	TRBJ1-5	TGTGCCAGTAGTCGGGAACCCCGATACAATCAGCCCCAGCATTTT	CASSREPRYNQPQHF
TRBV2	.	few	TRBJ2-7	TGTGCCAGCAAGGACAACTCCTACGAGCAGTACTTC	CASKDNSYEQYF
TRBV18	.	few	TRBJ1-2	TGTGCCAGCTCACCACCGTCAATTACGGGCCATGGCTACACCTTC	CASSPPSITGHGYTF
TRBV7-9	TRBD2	many	TRBJ2-7	TGTGCCAGCAGCTACCGAGGGGGACTAGCGAGCGAGCAGTACTTC	CASSYRGGLASEQYF
TRBV7-9	TRBD1	.	TRBJ2-7	TGTGCCAGCAGCTTAGGGTGGGACAGGGTAGACGAGCAGTACTTC	CASSLGWDRVDEQYF
TRBV11-2	.	.	TRBJ1-3	TGTGCCAGCAGCCTCGGGACGGCTGGAAACACCATATATTTT	CASSLGTAGNTIYF
TRBV11-1	.	.	TRBJ2-3	TGTGCCAGCAGCTTATACAGTCGAGATACGCAGTATTTT	CASSLYSRDTQYF
TRBV11-2	.	.	TRBJ1-2	TGTGCCAGCAGCCAACAGGAGGACTATGGCTACACCTTC	CASSQQEDYGYTF
TRBV28	.	.	TRBJ2-7	TGTGCCAGCAGAGTTCCTAAGGGGAACGAGCAGTACTTC	CASRVPKGNEQYF
TRBV6-6	.	.	TRBJ1-3	TGTGCCAGCAGTTACTCGATCGAGGGAAACACCATATATTTT	CASSYSIEGNTIYF
TRBV19	TRBD2	.	TRBJ2-1	TGTGCCACTAGCGGGAGTATCTCCACGGGGAATGAGCAGTTCTTC	CATSGSISTGNEQFF
TRBV29-1	.	.	TRBJ2-5	TGCAGCGCCGAGGAGAGCGGACAGACCCAGTACTTC	CSAEESGQTQYF
TRBV28	.	.	TRBJ2-7	TGTGCCAGCAGCCCCGCCAGGGGCTACGAGCAGTACTTC	CASSPARGYEQYF
TRBV1	.	.	TRBJ2-1	TGCACCAGCAGCCAAGAACCCCAAGGGTGCGGGACCTACAATGAGCAGTTCTTC	CTSSQEPQGCGTYNEQFF
TRBV15	.	.	TRBJ2-5	TGTGCCACCAGCAGAGATAAAGAGACCCAGTACTTC	CATSRDKETQYF
TRBV7-9	TRBD2	.	TRBJ2-3	TGTGCCAGCAGCTTAGGAATGGGGACTAGCGGCCTCACAGATACGCAGTATTTT	CASSLGMGTSGLTDTQYF
TRBV28	.	.	TRBJ1-1	TGTGCCAGCAGTGCCCTCGACTGGGGAGGTATGAACACTGAAGCTTTCTTT	CASSALDWGGMNTEAFF